The sequence of this T cell receptor beta chain was determined in a study of cytomegalovirus exposure and HLA in healthy donors. Germline lookup yields CDR1 LNHDA and CDR2 SQIVND (reference sequence). The V end lost 8 bases, the J end lost 3 bases, and 14 bases lay between the germline ends. The CDR3 sequence is 14 residues long. The PCR employed 60 Vbeta primers together with 13 Jbeta primers. Generated by immunoSEQ multiplex PCR, the TCRdb table keeps only in-frame clones and is missing some. The sample holds fewer than 200,000 clones, more than 75% seen once. The TCR was taken from a man aged 18 to 29 in good health and CMV-seropositive. The sample consisted of PBMCs. This rearrangement joins TRBV19 to TRBJ1-5; unclear D gene. The CDR3 DNA reads as TGTGCCAGTTCCCTTGACGGGATCAATCAGCCCCAGCATTTT. Translated, it gives CASSLDGINQPQHF. Filled out from reference TRBV19 and TRBJ1-5, the complete variable domain reads DGGITQSPKYLFRKEGQNVTLSCEQNLNHDAMYWYRQDPGQGLRLIYYSQIVNDFQKGDIAEGYSVSREKKESFPLTVTSAQKNPTAFYLCASSLDGINQPQHFGDGTRLSIL.